This T cell receptor (beta chain) was identified during a study of blood T cell repertoires in COVID-19 (dated by TCRdb to the early 2020s). In terms of the full investigation: The collaborator samples originated in the United States, Italy and Spain and spanned the acute and convalescent phases of COVID-19. The material from the prospective study consisted of cDNA or gDNA derived from T cells, B-cell-depleted T cells, or PBMCs. Deeply sampled blood TCRbeta repertoires from subjects exposed to, actively infected with, or recovered from COVID-19 were included in the dataset. The repertoires were released in a freely available public database meant as a resource for research on the immune response to SARS-CoV-2. The samples were drawn from two sources: the first 160 participants of the ongoing ImmuneRACE study, and fewer than 1,500 subjects contributed by 6 global collaborators. A de-identified subject ID, COVID-19 status, age in years and sex were almost always included in the sample metadata. Where available, HLA class I and class II types were obtained from metadata supplied by the sample provider rather than from assay-based typing. What the authors observed across the whole study: The quantity of clinical and demographic metadata differed by source and by participant and was supplied without curation.

Taken from the germline V gene, the CDR1 and CDR2 loops are MNHEY and SVGAGI. Counted from cysteine to phenylalanine, this CDR3 has 15 amino acids. The kept DNA is CDR3 alone, 45 bases in frame from the first base. The V end loses 6 bases and the J end loses 7 bases, and a stretch of 16 bases separates them. A second Seattle source provided samples from volunteer blood donors who had recovered from COVID-19. Collaborating institutions collected whole blood in K2EDTA tubes following their own protocols. For TCRbeta analysis, collaborators shipped samples as frozen whole blood, isolated PBMCs, or DNA extracted from either of those sample types. To note about this clone: The clone's antigen remains unknown. Base qualities are not at hand, and no much larger clone is one base apart.

TCRbeta CDR3 regions were amplified from genomic DNA by means of the immunoSEQ Assay, a bias-controlled multiplex PCR. Per the authors' processing: Nucleated cell counts per sample were estimated from amplification of reference gene primers within the assay. Sequence reads were collapsed and filtered to measure the absolute abundance of every unique TCRbeta CDR3 rearrangement. For each sample, productive Simpson clonality was calculated as the square root of Simpson's diversity index across productive rearrangements. TCRdb provides this immuneACCESS table in a form limited to in-frame rearrangements. Some clones are lacking; in checked studies, under half of them reflect an unresolved V gene, and why the rest are absent is not known. The V and J calls and clone size come from that table; D and trimming were worked out from the DNA. Within this sample are roughly 260,000 clones, with around 90% of them counted one time only. The ten largest clones take up roughly 2% of the sample.

The chain links TRBV6-5 with TRBJ1-6; the D region possibly corresponds to TRBD1 (6 bases align). Sequencing input: peripheral blood. The TCR comes from a woman in her forties or fifties who had recovered from COVID-19. The DNA is as follows: TGTGCCAGCAGCCCACAGGGCCTACGAAATTCACCCCTCCACTTT. Translated, it reads CASSPQGLRNSPLHF.